This entry lists 17 T cell receptor beta chains sequenced from one sample in a study of blood T cell repertoires in COVID-19. Measured with immunoSEQ multiplex PCR; TCRdb has only the in-frame clones, and not every one. The sample consists of around 300,000 clones, around 87% of them appearing once. Material: peripheral blood. The receptors shown here come from a woman aged 25 to 45 who had recovered from COVID-19.

This chain joins TRBV18 and TRBJ2-1; no firm D call. Germline V gene data show CDR1 as KGHSH and CDR2 as LQKENI. Trimming left V 3 bases short and J 7 bases short, with 16 bases between. This CDR3 comprises 15 residues. The CDR3 is CASSPSQLSGNEQFF. For the CDR3, the DNA is TGTGCCAGCTCACCTTCGCAGTTAAGTGGTAATGAGCAGTTCTTC.

The chain joins TRBV7-6 to TRBJ2-2; possibly TRBD1 for D (6 bases). The length of the CDR3 is 16 residues. Per the germline V gene, CDR1 is SGHVS and CDR2 is FNYEAQ. With 0 bases removed from V and 2 bases from J, the gap between germline ends came to 10 bases. The CDR3 coding sequence is TGTGCCAGCAGCTTAGCACAGGGTAAAAACACCGGGGAGCTGTTTTTT. It specifies CASSLAQGKNTGELFF.

The CDR3 DNA sequence: TGTGCCAGCACACCCCCCGTCGGGAATGGCTACACCTTC. The encoded protein is CASTPPVGNGYTF. The chain links TRBV28 to TRBJ1-2; D not certain. V was pared by 7 bases and J by 6 bases, with 15 bases between. This CDR3 has 13 amino acids. Germline assignment: CDR1 MDHEN and CDR2 SYDVKM.

This clone has only one observation. This rearrangement joins TRBV2 to TRBJ1-1; no clear D. The CDR3 loop spans 13 amino acids. Per the germline V gene, CDR1 is SNHLY and CDR2 is FYNNEI. V lost 2 bases to trimming and J lost 10 bases, with 14 bases between them. The CDR3 region is CASSELDGVGAFF. The CDR3 nucleotides read TGTGCCAGCAGTGAACTCGACGGGGTAGGAGCTTTCTTT.

The chain uses TRBV2 and TRBJ2-5; 15 bases fit TRBD2. The CDR3 is made up of 17 amino acids. V shed 7 bases and J 7 bases; nucleotides not matched to a gene: 13. Germline lookup yields CDR1 SNHLY and CDR2 FYNNEI. The CDR3 DNA is TGTGCCAGCACCGGGACTAGCGGGAGGTCCAACGGGGGGACCCAGTACTTC. The encoded protein is CASTGTSGRSNGGTQYF.

The V gene is TRBV6-2 or TRBV6-3, the J gene TRBJ2-7, with 8 nucleotides matching TRBD1. V was clipped by 0 bases and J by 2 bases; unmatched bases: 6. The CDR3 sequence is 16 residues long. In germline, CDR1 is MNHEY, CDR2 SVGEGT. The CDR3 region is CASSYSTGEWTYEQYF. The CDR3 DNA reads as TGTGCCAGCAGTTACTCGACAGGGGAGTGGACCTACGAGCAGTACTTC.

The rearrangement joins TRBV5-1 to TRBJ2-3; TRBD2 matches 9 bases. V shed 0 bases and J 3 bases; nucleotides not matched to a gene: 8. This CDR3 is built from 17 residues. Germline V CDR1 and CDR2: SGHRS, YFSETQ. CDR3 protein: CASSLGVSGSGTDTQYF. CDR3 bases: TGCGCCAGCAGCTTGGGAGTTAGCGGGAGTGGGACAGATACGCAGTATTTT.

In its sample, this clone was seen once. This chain joins TRBV10-3 and TRBJ2-1; 8 bases fit TRBD2. Germline-derived CDR1 and CDR2 are ENHRY and SYGVKD. Trimming at V came to 0 bases and at J to 3 bases, leaving 4 bases not matched to a gene. The CDR3 covers 16 residues. The CDR3 reads CAISESSSGGYNEQFF. In nucleotides, the CDR3 is TGTGCCATCAGTGAGTCGTCGAGCGGGGGCTACAATGAGCAGTTCTTC.

The chain links TRBV2 to TRBJ1-6; 7 positions match TRBD1. V shed 3 bases, J shed 14 bases, and the junction held 10 bases outside the gene matches. The CDR3 has 14 amino acids. CDR1 and CDR2 from the germline V gene are SNHLY and FYNNEI. The CDR3 region has the DNA TGTGCCAGCAGTGAGGGGGGTACCAGGGGGTCCCTCCACTTT. Amino acid sequence: CASSEGGTRGSLHF.

The chain joins TRBV5-4 to TRBJ1-2; D gene unclear. V gave up 2 bases and J gave up 2 bases, with 13 bases separating them. The V gene's germline CDR1 is SGHNT and CDR2 YYREEE (reference sequence). The CDR3 has 15 amino acids. This chain's CDR3 is CASSLGPPRNYGYTF. In nucleotides, the CDR3 is TGTGCCAGCAGCTTAGGCCCCCCGAGGAACTATGGCTACACCTTC.

This chain joins TRBV10-3 and TRBJ2-1; 13 bases line up with TRBD2. Germline CDR1 ENHRY, CDR2 SYGVKD. The V segment lost 6 bases and the J segment 3 bases; nucleotides outside the gene matches: 2. The CDR3 is made up of 15 amino acids. CDR3 coding DNA: TGTGCCATCAGAGGGACTAGCGGGGACTACAATGAGCAGTTCTTC. The encoded protein is CAIRGTSGDYNEQFF.

V gene TRBV4-2 combines with J gene TRBJ1-6, with 9 nucleotides matching TRBD1. The CDR3 length is 16 residues. Trimming at V came to 1 base and at J to 9 bases, leaving 7 bases not matched to a gene. Germline-derived CDR1 and CDR2 are LGHNA and YNFKEQ. CDR3 protein: CASSQAVQGASSPLHF. CDR3 bases: TGTGCCAGCAGCCAAGCGGTACAGGGGGCTAGTTCACCCCTCCACTTT.

The CDR3 coding sequence is TGTGCCAGCAGCTTAGTGGGCAGAAGTAGTATGAACACTGAAGCTTTCTTT. Translating gives CASSLVGRSSMNTEAFF. The chain is built from TRBV7-9 and TRBJ1-1; D not resolved. Germline V gene sequence: CDR1 SEHNR, CDR2 FQNEAQ (reference sequence). The V end lost 1 base, the J end lost 0 bases, and 15 bases lay between the germline ends. The CDR3 contains 17 residues.

The chain joins TRBV24-1 to TRBJ2-1, with 8 bases matching TRBD2. V lost 9 bases to trimming and J lost 0 bases; unmatched junction nucleotides: 9. This CDR3 has 16 amino acids. The germline CDR1 and CDR2 sequences are KGHDR and SFDVKD. DNA for the CDR3: TGTGCCACCCGGGCGGGAGGCCCAAGCTCCTACAATGAGCAGTTCTTC. As protein: CATRAGGPSSYNEQFF.

The chain employs TRBV29-1 and TRBJ1-1; D call uncertain. Per germline, CDR1 SQVTM and CDR2 ANQGSEA. V shed 6 bases and J shed 3 bases, with 8 bases lying between them. The CDR3 loop spans 11 amino acids. The CDR3 bases are TGCAGCGTGGCCCTCGACACTGAAGCTTTCTTT. Amino acids: CSVALDTEAFF.

The chain is built from TRBV19 and TRBJ1-3; tentative D call: TRBD1 (5 bases). CDR1 and CDR2 (germline): LNHDA, SQIVND (reference sequence). V dropped 6 bases and J dropped 0 bases, with 9 bases sitting between them. This CDR3 is built from 14 residues. The CDR3 here is CASSTGLSGNTIYF. CDR3 coding DNA: TGTGCCAGTAGCACGGGACTCTCTGGAAACACCATATATTTT.

The CDR3, as DNA: TGCGCCAGCAGCCAAGTAGGTCGGTCAGGGGGGGCCAACGTCCTGACTTTC. Translating gives CASSQVGRSGGANVLTF. V and J are TRBV4-1 and TRBJ2-6; perhaps TRBD1 as D (5 bases). V lost 1 base and J 4 bases, leaving 14 bases between the germline ends. From germline, CDR1 is MGHRA and CDR2 YSYEKL. CDR3 length: 17 amino acids.